This TCR beta chain was obtained from a study of T cell changes during pregnancy in multiple sclerosis (dated by TCRdb to the late 2010s). Study-wide context: Changes in the T cell repertoire over the course of pregnancy were examined in this study in women with multiple sclerosis.

The library was prepared using the immunoSEQ multiplex PCR assay. The immuneACCESS repertoire file appears here via TCRdb, limited to in-frame rearrangements. These files lack a portion of the clones; in checked studies, under half of the deficit traces to unresolved V genes, and the cause of the others is not known. Across this sample there are under 65,000 clones, with about 94% seen only once. The ten largest account for 2.6% of the sample. The cysteine opens and the phenylalanine closes a CDR3 of 16 amino acids. Only the CDR3 portion is preserved as DNA: 48 bases, with reading frame beginning at the first base. The junction shows trimming of 5 bases on V and 5 bases on J, plus 21 bases between the germline ends. In the germline V gene, CDR1 corresponds to SGHAT and CDR2 to FQNNGV. In regard to this clone: What antigen it recognizes has not been identified. The input lacks base qualities; no much larger clone sits a single base away.

The source of this sequence is a female donor with multiple sclerosis, enrolled in a pregnancy study. The chain is assembled from TRBV11-2 and TRBJ1-1; TRBD1 is a possible D gene, resting on 5 matching bases. This specimen was CD8+ T cells from peripheral blood mononuclear cells, taken in the third trimester of pregnancy. This receptor carries the CDR3 CASSNSPTGGKTEAFF. The nucleotide sequence is given as TGTGCCAGCAGCAACTCCCCTACGGGGGGGAAGACTGAAGCTTTCTTT.